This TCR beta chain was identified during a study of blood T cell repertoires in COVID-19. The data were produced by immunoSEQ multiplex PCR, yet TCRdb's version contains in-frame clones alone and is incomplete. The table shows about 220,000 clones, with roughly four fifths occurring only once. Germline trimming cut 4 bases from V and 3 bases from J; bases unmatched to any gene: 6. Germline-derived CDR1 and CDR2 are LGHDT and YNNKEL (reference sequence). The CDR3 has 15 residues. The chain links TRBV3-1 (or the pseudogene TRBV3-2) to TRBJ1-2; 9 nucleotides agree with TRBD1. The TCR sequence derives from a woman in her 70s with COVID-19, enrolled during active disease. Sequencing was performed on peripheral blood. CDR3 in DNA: TGTGCCAGCAGCCCCCAACAGGGGGCGGACTATGGCTACACCTTC. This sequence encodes CASSPQQGADYGYTF.